These 11 T cell receptor beta chains came from one sample sequenced in a study of tissue T cells after allogeneic stem cell transplantation. The method was immunoSEQ multiplex PCR; TCRdb's version includes in-frame clones alone and lacks a portion of them. The data contain approximately 10,000 clones, roughly 60% of them singletons. The sample here was tissue from the jejunum, taken at autopsy. These receptors came from a woman aged 18 to 55 with breast cancer.

This chain uses TRBV5-5 with TRBJ1-1; TRBD1 might be the D (5 bases). V gave up 1 base and J gave up 4 bases, with 14 bases separating them. This CDR3 has 15 amino acids. Germline V gene sequence: CDR1 SGHKS, CDR2 YYEKEE (reference sequence). CDR3 sequence (DNA): TGTGCCAGCAGCTTGCGGGACGGCGAGGGCACTGAAGCTTTCTTT. This codes for CASSLRDGEGTEAFF. The full variable domain, with the rest looked up from reference TRBV5-5 and TRBJ1-1, is DAGVTQSPTHLIKTRGQQVTLRCSPISGHKSVSWYQQVLGQGPQFIFQYYEKEERGRGNFPDRFSARQFPNYSSELNVNALLLGDSALYLCASSLRDGEGTEAFFGQGTRLTVV.

In its sample, this clone is medium-sized. The chain employs TRBV11-3 and TRBJ1-1, with D perhaps TRBD1 (5 bases). Looked up from germline, CDR1 is SGHNT and CDR2 is YENEEA. The germline V and J ends were trimmed by 2 bases and 1 base, with 8 bases remaining between them. This CDR3 region has 14 residues. CDR3 in DNA: TGTGCCAGCAGCTTAAGAGGGGAGAACACTGAAGCTTTCTTT. Its protein is CASSLRGENTEAFF. The full variable domain, rest sourced from reference TRBV11-3 and TRBJ1-1, is EAGVVQSPRYKIIEKKQPVAFWCNPISGHNTLYWYLQNLGQGPELLIRYENEEAVDDSQLPKDRFSAERLKGVDSTLKIQPAELGDSAVYLCASSLRGENTEAFFGQGTRLTVV.

This sequence joins TRBV9 and TRBJ2-5; 7 nucleotides line up with TRBD2. Germline V gene lookup returns CDR1 SGDLS and CDR2 YYNGEE. This CDR3 has 16 amino acids. The ends lost 0 bases at V and 5 bases at J; junction bases unmatched: 10. The CDR3 nucleotides are TGTGCCAGCAGCGTAGGCGTTGGGGGGGTAGCGGAGACCCAGTACTTC. This codes for CASSVGVGGVAETQYF. The full variable domain, rest sourced from reference TRBV9 and TRBJ2-5, is DSGVTQTPKHLITATGQRVTLRCSPRSGDLSVYWYQQSLDQGLQFLIQYYNGEERAKGNILERFSAQQFPDLHSELNLSSLELGDSALYFCASSVGVGGVAETQYFGPGTRLLVL.

Concerning this clone: One junction end disagrees with the germline gene, perhaps due to a read error. This sequence joins TRBV15 and TRBJ1-2; tentative D call: TRBD1 (6 bases). Germline V CDR1 and CDR2: LNHNV, YYDKDF (reference sequence). The CDR3 loop spans 11 amino acids. The CDR3 here is CATSSRRGRDF. As DNA, the CDR3 is TGTGCCACCAGCAGCAGGAGGGGGAGGGATTTC.

This chain joins TRBV7-2 and TRBJ1-2; possibly TRBD1 for D (6 bases). Germline values: CDR1 SGHTA, CDR2 FQGNSA. This CDR3 contains 14 residues. V lost 1 base and J 6 bases, leaving 12 bases between the germline ends. The CDR3 loop is CASSLDLGANGYTF. In nucleotides, the CDR3 is TGTGCCAGCAGCTTAGACCTGGGGGCGAATGGCTACACCTTC.

This sequence joins TRBV7-3 and TRBJ1-6; no firm D call. Germline V gene sequence: CDR1 SGHTA, CDR2 FQGTGA. The CDR3 totals 14 residues. Trimming pared 0 bases from V and 2 bases from J, leaving 2 bases between. CDR3: CASSLTAYNSPLHF. The CDR3 nucleotides are TGTGCCAGCAGCTTAACTGCCTATAATTCACCCCTCCACTTT.

The rearrangement uses TRBV6-4 and TRBJ2-7; 9 bases align to TRBD2. The CDR3 has 11 amino acids. Per germline, CDR1 MRHNA and CDR2 SNTAGT. The junction had 3 bases not matched to a gene; V was cut back by 10 bases and J by 5 bases. The CDR3: CATQREDEQYF. CDR3 DNA sequence: TGTGCCACCCAGCGGGAGGACGAGCAGTACTTC.

The chain is built from TRBV4-2 and TRBJ2-3, with 8 bases matching TRBD2. The CDR3 contains 16 residues. Losses at the gene ends were 4 bases for V and 6 bases for J; bases not matched to a gene: 12. The germline CDR1 and CDR2 sequences are LGHNA and YNFKEQ. The CDR3 nucleotides are TGTGCCAGCAGCCTCGTAGGCGGACTAGCAGGGGATACGCAGTATTTT. It yields the protein CASSLVGGLAGDTQYF.

In DNA, the CDR3 is TGTGCCAGCAGTGTGCAGGGTCATCAGCCCCAGCATTTT. Its protein product is CASSVQGHQPQHF. The chain has TRBV2 and TRBJ1-5, with a tentative D call TRBD1 (5 bases). From germline, CDR1 is SNHLY and CDR2 FYNNEI. The CDR3 runs 13 residues. V dropped 4 bases and J dropped 5 bases, with 9 bases sitting between them.

A single count supports this clone. The CDR3 loop is CASSPTWDQPQHF. CDR3 sequence (DNA): TGTGCCAGCAGTCCCACGTGGGATCAGCCCCAGCATTTT. The chain is built from TRBV6-5 and TRBJ1-5, with D uncertain. Trimming stripped 5 bases from V and 5 bases from J, with 10 bases between. This CDR3 is 13 amino acids long. Per the germline V gene, CDR1 is MNHEY and CDR2 is SVGAGI.

Judged by abundance, this clone is medium-sized. This chain uses TRBV10-3 with TRBJ1-5; 8 bases are a match to TRBD1. CDR1 ENHRY and CDR2 SYGVKD come from the germline V gene. V trimming: 3 bases; J trimming: 8 bases; junction bases outside the gene matches: 6. This CDR3 region has 14 residues. CDR3 protein: CAISDTGGLEPQHF. The DNA for the CDR3 is TGTGCCATCAGTGATACAGGGGGTTTGGAGCCCCAGCATTTT.